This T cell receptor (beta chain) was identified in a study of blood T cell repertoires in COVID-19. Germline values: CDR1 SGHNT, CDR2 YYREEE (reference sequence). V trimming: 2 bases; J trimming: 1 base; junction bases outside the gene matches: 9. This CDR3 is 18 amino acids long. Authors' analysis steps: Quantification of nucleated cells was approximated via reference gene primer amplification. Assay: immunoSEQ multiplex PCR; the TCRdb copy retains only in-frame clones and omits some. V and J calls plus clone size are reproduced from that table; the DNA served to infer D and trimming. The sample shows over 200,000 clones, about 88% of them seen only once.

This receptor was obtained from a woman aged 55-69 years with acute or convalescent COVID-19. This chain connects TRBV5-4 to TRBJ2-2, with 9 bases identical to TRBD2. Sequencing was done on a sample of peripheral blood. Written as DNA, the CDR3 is TGTGCCAGCAGCTTATTTGGGGCGGGAGGGCGGAACACCGGGGAGCTGTTTTTT. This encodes CASSLFGAGGRNTGELFF.